This T cell receptor beta chain was profiled in a study of cytomegalovirus exposure and HLA in healthy donors (dated by TCRdb to about 2017). For the study in its entirety: An earlier analysis of some 600 of the donors reported approximately 260 Gb of sequence data and around 110 million unique TCR beta sequences obtained from 150 million to 200 million T cells. An early release that covered about 640 HLA-typed donors contained about 300 gigabases of sequencing data and tens of millions of unique TCR sequences. The genetic ancestry cluster associated with self-reported Caucasian donors included roughly four fifths of the 350 to 500 genotyped donors. The study aimed to test whether cataloging public T cell receptors could reveal signatures of past pathogen exposure. Using immunosequencing, the study profiled T cell repertoires from roughly 650 subjects and related those repertoires to cytomegalovirus serostatus. A separate validation cohort of roughly 130 different subjects was used in addition to the approximately 640-subject first cohort. The study combined high-throughput TCR immunosequencing, statistical association of individual TCRs with disease status, and machine learning to predict cytomegalovirus infection status. A later analysis re-analyzed previously published TCR beta repertoires from 650 to 800 donors and added high-resolution HLA genotyping to study TCR occurrence patterns. The later analysis used no new phenotypic data to find candidate immune exposures, relying instead on TCR beta sequences and their occurrence across donors. To decide whether each TCR beta V gene segment behaved as functional or pseudogenic, an earlier analysis of approximately 600 of the donors relied on high-throughput TCR beta sequencing. Donor age, sex, ethnicity and CMV serostatus were collected together with the repertoire data. Genome-wide SNP genotypes for about 60% of the 666 donors were used in a later genetic analysis, which treated that subset as a discovery cohort. All discovery cohort repertoires had been generated on a single sequencing platform. HLA typing covered class I and class II loci at four-digit resolution. The number of donors typed differed by locus, with 629-630 for A, B, C, DRB1 and DQB1, roughly 520 for DQA1, nearly 610 for DPA1, and about 450 for DPB1. Four or five DR-DQ haplotypes were handled as single units for association and clustering because linkage in the cohort was strong. On average, around 200,000 unique TCR beta nucleotide sequences were sequenced per donor among 300 to 500 genotyped donors of the cohort, with 15% to 20% of those sequences being non-productive.

This clone has more than one count but fewer than ten. It has no known antigen specificity. The record has no base qualities; no much larger clone is one base away. The protocol used for the library was the immunoSEQ multiplex PCR assay. For the multiplex PCR, a mixture combining 60 forward primers for TCR Vbeta segments and 13 reverse primers for TCR Jbeta segments was used. A multiplex PCR assay on genomic DNA amplified the CDR3 region of rearranged TCR beta genes. The amplified TCR beta libraries were sequenced on the Illumina HiSeq System as 87-base-pair reads. The original pipeline was this. In a later analysis, some 80 million unique TCR beta chains were counted across the 690 or so repertoires, and approximately 11 million of these chains were shared by at least two donors. A nearest-neighbor algorithm error-corrected the raw reads and collapsed the reads into unique sequences, merging closely related sequences to remove PCR and sequencing errors. Alignment of CDR3 sequences to IMGT reference sequences was used to assign V, D and J gene segments. For a sequence to be retained, a match of at least six nucleotides was required to both a V gene segment and a J gene segment. Rearrangements were classified as productive when the CDR3 lacked stop codons and remained in frame with V and J, and all other rearrangements were classified as non-productive. CDR3 was defined by IMGT convention, running from the second conserved V-encoded cysteine to the conserved J-encoded phenylalanine. In an earlier analysis of some 550 of the donors, sequences lacking an unambiguous match to a single V gene segment were excluded. In an earlier analysis of several hundred of the donors, a V segment was called functional when productive rearrangements were above 56.7%, and segregating when the standard deviation between donors exceeded 5%. A statistical classification framework was developed to diagnose cytomegalovirus status using the catalog of TCR beta chain sequences. In a later analysis, V and J genes were assigned by comparing TCR nucleotide sequences against IMGT/GENE-DB human TR gene sequences. A later analysis assigned CDR3 sequences and most-parsimonious VDJ recombination scenarios with the TCRdist pipeline. In a later analysis, each TCR beta chain was defined by its CDR3 amino acid sequence together with its V-gene family, and reads without a unique V-gene family were excluded. As a way to deal with suspected cross-contamination and a sequencing artifact, a later analysis dropped 450 to 600 nucleotide sequences that were highly shared and had low generation probability. For each public chain, a later analysis derived a clonal expansion index from normalized ranks of inferred template counts within each repertoire. A later analysis computed generation probabilities with a VDJ recombination model fitted to out-of-frame rearrangements, and checked the results against IGoR. Hypergeometric tests were used in a later analysis to score TCR-TCR, TCR-HLA and TCR-CMV co-occurrence, with a repertoire-size bias correction applied to the TCR pairs. In a later analysis, false discovery rates were estimated by permuting HLA or CMV assignments 20 times. In a later analysis, co-occurring TCRs were grouped using DBSCAN, and TCRdist sequence similarity was added for clustering within HLA-allele-positive subsets. Repertoires with fewer than 30,000 or more than 120,000 public chains, plus five repertoires with anomalous nucleotide sharing, were excluded from co-occurrence clustering. What TCRdb holds here is the immuneACCESS table cut down to in-frame rearrangements. Part of the clones is not present; checked against another copy, under half of the missing clones reflect an unresolved V gene, and the others are unexplained. D and trimming come from the DNA, and the V and J calls and clone size come from that table. This sample is represented by about 170,000 clones; about three quarters of them were singletons. Approximately 3.4% of the sample comes from the top ten.

The cohort comprised 550 to 700 healthy bone marrow donors. At the time of sampling, every cohort member was nominally healthy, though immune exposures that went unrecorded were likely present. The donor tested CMV seronegative, placing the donor among the roughly 350 seronegative members of the cohort. A peripheral blood sample was provided by each donor, and peripheral blood mononuclear cells were used for TCR beta sequencing. The Qiagen DNeasy Blood Extraction Kit was used to extract genomic DNA from the blood cell samples. The CDR3 goes from the cysteine to the phenylalanine over 15 residues. The read is trimmed to its CDR3 DNA, 45 bases read in frame from base 1. Based on the germline V gene, the CDR1 and CDR2 sequences are SNHLY and FYNNEI. The germline V end is reduced by 1 base and the J end by 7 bases; junction bases left unmatched: 6. Broad study findings and their caveats: In a later analysis, HLA-associated TCR beta chains showed more clonal expansion and lower generation probabilities than non-associated chains that were equally common. Some IMGT-functional V segments, including TRBV6-2 and TRBV6-3, could not be told apart with the 87-base-pair reads, so those segments were excluded. Because counts were too low, about 17 rarely observed V segments, including chromosome 9 orphons, were excluded from the earlier analysis of 587 of the donors. The study listed 150 to 200 TCR beta chains as associated with cytomegalovirus. Linkage disequilibrium might explain the correlated functional status among segregating V segments, but an unknown experimental factor could not be ruled out. The authors suggested that the approach could potentially be generalized to other disease states and immunological phenotypes. The sequencing pipeline was judged likely to have produced a cluster of highly shared sequence variants as a technical artifact. V-gene and J-gene trimming of TCR beta chains was associated with a missense DCLRE1C variant in a later genetic analysis, and the association was replicated in an independent cohort. The classifier was reported to diagnose cytomegalovirus status with high specificity and sensitivity in both the original cohort and the validation cohort. Sequencing depth was assumed to be roughly uniform across donors in the presence/absence analyses, though that assumption may not hold. Most TCR sequences were observed very rarely across donors, whereas some public TCRs were present in many individuals. In this cohort, only TCR beta chains were sequenced, and detectable features were limited by the absence of alpha or paired-chain data. CMV serostatus was the only immune exposure information available for the cohort. At a false discovery rate of 0.05, a later analysis linked under 20,000 TCR beta sequences to specific HLA alleles. In a later genetic analysis, fewer N-insertions in productive TCRs were reported among donors in an Asian-associated ancestry cluster than the approximately 710-donor mean. A later analysis found that TCR association rates varied across HLA loci, with DRB1 alleles showing the most associated TCRs and HLA-C alleles the fewest. A further reported finding was that TCR beta sequences accurately predicted the HLA-A and HLA-B alleles for most subjects in the first cohort. In a later analysis, most CMV-associated TCR beta chains were found to appear HLA-restricted, with HLA associations seemingly driven largely by CMV exposure. According to a later analysis, parvovirus B19, influenza, CMV and Epstein-Barr virus appeared linked to several top co-occurrence clusters. In an earlier analysis of more than 500 of the donors, most TCR beta V segments appeared in productive rearrangements about 87% or about 30% of the time, broadly matching IMGT annotations. A few of the identified cytomegalovirus-associated TCR beta chains were confirmed in vitro to be specific for cytomegalovirus antigens. When HLA alleles, especially DR and DQ, strongly co-occurred, TCR associations were difficult to assign to individual alleles. Because HLA typing was unavailable for some donors at each locus, only the typed subset was used in association tests.

This chain is built from TRBV2 and TRBJ1-5; 8 central bases correspond to TRBD1. Sequenced material: PBMCs. This sequence was found in a female donor in good health and CMV-seronegative. In nucleotides, the sequence is TGTGCCAGCAGTGAAGAAGCAGGGGGCTGGCAGCCCCAGCATTTT. The resulting protein is CASSEEAGGWQPQHF.